This T cell receptor (beta chain) was profiled in a study of blood T cells in healthy people across ages. Findings of the study overall: Per million T cells, TCR beta diversity dropped about linearly as age rose.

Looked up from germline, CDR1 is SGHTA and CDR2 is FQGTGA. The CDR3 loop spans 14 amino acids. Regarding this clonotype: Its target is unknown.

The authors ran a second PCR of 7 to 11 cycles using a sample-barcoded 5' primer and a J-beta primer mix. Every cDNA molecule bore a tag from a template-switch adaptor containing 12 random nucleotides. Using its own MiXCR run on the 5' RACE reads, TCRdb lists one record per CDR3 protein. This sample has approximately 800,000 distinct CDR3 sequences, with roughly 60% found just once. The material sequenced was blood. This sequence was found in a young man in good health. The chain links TRBV7-3 to TRBJ2-1; 8 bases map to TRBD1. Near its end, the DNA agrees better with TRBJ2-7, so the J call may be wrong. The CDR3 sequence is CASSYDAGGHEQYF. CDR3 bases: TGTGCCAGCAGCTATGACGCAGGGGGCCACGAGCAGTACTTC.